The TCR beta chain described here comes from a study of control samples from healthy donors and cancer patients. The length of the CDR3 is 16 residues. V lost 3 bases and J 0 bases, leaving 9 bases between the germline ends. The germline gives CDR1 LGHDT, CDR2 YNNKEL (reference sequence). Libraries were prepared by immunoSEQ multiplex PCR; TCRdb keeps only in-frame clonotypes and omits some of them. The table has around 200,000 clones, about 93% seen once. This clone occurred once. The TCR comes from a man aged 18-30 years in good health. The sample was blood. This rearrangement joins TRBV3-1 (or the pseudogene TRBV3-2) to TRBJ2-6; tentatively, D is TRBD1 (5 bases). The CDR3 region has the DNA TGTGCCAGCAGCCACGGCACAGGCTCTGGGGCCAACGTCCTGACTTTC. It codes for CASSHGTGSGANVLTF.